This TCR beta chain appears in the sequencing data of a study of blood T cell repertoires in COVID-19. The CDR3 is 15 residues long. Germline assignment: CDR1 SGHTA and CDR2 FQGTGA. V was trimmed by 2 bases and J by 5 bases, leaving 13 bases between them. In the authors' workflow: For nucleated cells, counts were estimated from reference gene primer amplification. Method: immunoSEQ multiplex PCR; TCRdb's copy keeps in-frame clones and lacks some. V and J calls and clone size follow that table, whereas D and trimming were derived from the DNA. The sample has over 250,000 clones, around 89% seen once. The sample taken for sequencing was PBMCs or T cells enriched from blood (not recorded which). The sequence was collected from a man in his forties who had recovered from COVID-19. The chain carries TRBV7-3 and TRBJ2-1, with D hard to call. CDR3 bases: TGTGCCAGCAGCTTACGGCCTACGACTGACAATGAGCAGTTCTTC. Protein: CASSLRPTTDNEQFF. The complete variable domain, with remaining parts taken from reference TRBV7-3 and TRBJ2-1, reads GAGVSQTPSNKVTEKGKYVELRCDPISGHTALYWYRQSLGQGPEFLIYFQGTGAADDSGLPNDRFFAVRPEGSVSTLKIQRTERGDSAVYLCASSLRPTTDNEQFFGPGTRLTVL.